This TCR beta chain is from a study of technical replicates of blood from a few donors. The assay was immunoSEQ multiplex PCR, and TCRdb's table has in-frame clones only and misses some. Here the sample spans some 70,000 clones, about 97% being singletons. V shed 3 bases, J shed 7 bases, and the junction held 7 bases outside the gene matches. Germline assignment: CDR1 SGHNT and CDR2 YYREEE (reference sequence). This CDR3 region has 13 residues. The genes are TRBV5-4 and TRBJ2-7; the match to TRBD1 covers 7 bases. The source of this sequence is a human donor in good health. Input material: T cells isolated from PBMCs. CDR3 in amino acids: CASSSGQPGEQYF. The CDR3, as DNA: TGTGCCAGCAGCTCGGGACAGCCGGGGGAGCAGTACTTC.